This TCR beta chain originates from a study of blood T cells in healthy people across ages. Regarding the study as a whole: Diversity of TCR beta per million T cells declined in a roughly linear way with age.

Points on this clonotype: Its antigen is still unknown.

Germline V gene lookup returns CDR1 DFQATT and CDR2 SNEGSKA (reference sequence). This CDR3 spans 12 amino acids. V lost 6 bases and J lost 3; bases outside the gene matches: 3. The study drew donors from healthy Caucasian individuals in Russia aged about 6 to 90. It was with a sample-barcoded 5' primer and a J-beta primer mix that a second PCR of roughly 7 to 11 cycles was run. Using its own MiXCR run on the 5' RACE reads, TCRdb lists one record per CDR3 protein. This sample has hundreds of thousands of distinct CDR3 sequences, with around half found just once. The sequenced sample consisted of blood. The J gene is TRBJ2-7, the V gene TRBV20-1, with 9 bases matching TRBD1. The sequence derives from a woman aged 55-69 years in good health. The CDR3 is CSAPTGGYEQYF. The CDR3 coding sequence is TGCAGTGCCCCGACAGGGGGCTACGAGCAGTACTTC.